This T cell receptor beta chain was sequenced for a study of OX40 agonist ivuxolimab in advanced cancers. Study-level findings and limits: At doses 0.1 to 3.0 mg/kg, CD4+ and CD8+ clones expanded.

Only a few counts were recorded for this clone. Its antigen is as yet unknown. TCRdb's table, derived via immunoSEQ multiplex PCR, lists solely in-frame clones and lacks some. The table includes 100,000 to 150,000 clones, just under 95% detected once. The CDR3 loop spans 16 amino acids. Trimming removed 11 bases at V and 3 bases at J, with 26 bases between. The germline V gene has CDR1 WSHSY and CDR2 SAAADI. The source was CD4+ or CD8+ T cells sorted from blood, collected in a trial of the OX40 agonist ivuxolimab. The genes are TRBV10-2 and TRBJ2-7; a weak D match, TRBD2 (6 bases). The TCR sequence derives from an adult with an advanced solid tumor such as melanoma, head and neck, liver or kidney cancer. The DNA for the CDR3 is TGCGCCTCCGACCTACCCGGCGGGACTGCCGACTACGAGCAGTACTTC. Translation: CASDLPGGTADYEQYF.